This entry concerns a single T cell receptor beta chain. Its antigen is currently unknown. This specimen belongs to a study of cytomegalovirus exposure and HLA in healthy donors. Study-wide background: Earlier sequencing of about 179 million T cells yielded 100 million to 140 million unique TCR beta sequences. Falling in the Caucasian-associated ancestry cluster were roughly 80% of 398 genotyped donors.

The V gene end was trimmed by 0 bases and the J gene end by 6 bases; junction bases not matched to a gene: 4. The CDR3 contains 15 residues. Germline-derived CDR1 and CDR2 are SEHNR and FQNEAQ (reference sequence). Findings of the study overall: Most TCR beta V segments were productive about 90% or about 30% of the time in an earlier analysis. The study flagged approximately 180 TCR beta chains as cytomegalovirus-associated.

A multiplex PCR was run with 60 Vbeta primers and 13 Jbeta primers. Data came from immunoSEQ multiplex PCR; TCRdb stores just in-frame clones and leaves some out. The sample holds some 150,000 clones, around 80% seen once. The V call is TRBV7-9, the J call TRBJ2-3, with TRBD1 identical over 9 bases. The specimen sequenced was PBMCs. This clonotype was sampled from a man aged 25-40 years in good health and CMV-seronegative. Written as DNA, the CDR3 is TGTGCCAGCAGCTTAGCGGGGACAGGGATTGATACGCAGTATTTT. Its protein product is CASSLAGTGIDTQYF.